The source of this T cell receptor beta chain is a study of T cells of healthy individuals. TCRdb re-called the 5' RACE reads with MiXCR, one entry per CDR3 protein. The table shows 60,000 to 80,000 distinct CDR3 sequences, with about 17% occurring only once. This CDR3 has 13 residues. CDR1 is SGHRS, CDR2 YFSETQ, per germline. V dropped 2 bases and J dropped 9 bases, with 12 bases sitting between them. The table lists this clonotype with many counts. The V and J genes are TRBV5-1 and TRBJ2-1; the D gene is possibly TRBD2 (5 bases). The receptor comes from a human donor in good health. The CDR3 DNA follows: TGCGCCAGCAGCTTTCGCGCGGGCTTTGAGCAGTTCTTC. Translating it yields CASSFRAGFEQFF.